The rows below give T cell receptor beta chains drawn from one sample of a study of blood T cell repertoires in COVID-19. The assay was immunoSEQ multiplex PCR, and TCRdb's table has in-frame clones only and misses some. The table records 400,000 or so clones, around 90% of them present only once. The material sequenced was peripheral blood. The receptors here all came from a human donor in a cohort sampled during active COVID-19. Both conserved end residues are part of each CDR3. A D gene is named only where the DNA matches it firmly. Size is omitted from some rows. Given values are once, few, many or a class for expanded clones.

>TRBV3-1/TRBV3-2|NA|TRBJ2-7|NA
TGTGCCAGCAGCCAAACAGGTGTCGAGCAGTACTTC
CASSQTGVEQYF
>TRBV4-2|NA|TRBJ1-5|NA
TGTGCCAGCAGCCTTGGGCAATCGCAGCCCCAGCATTTT
CASSLGQSQPQHF
>TRBV2|NA|TRBJ1-4|TRBD1
TGTGCCACCCAAGGCGACAGGGGCGGCGATGAAAAACTGTTTTTT
CATQGDRGGDEKLFF
>TRBV25-1|NA|TRBJ2-5|TRBD2
TGTGCCAGCACCTCCCTAGCGGGAGTCGGGGAGACCCAGTACTTC
CASTSLAGVGETQYF
>TRBV2|NA|TRBJ2-3|NA
TGTGCCGGAGGACAGAACACGCAGTATTTT
CAGGQNTQYF
>TRBV25-1|NA|TRBJ2-3|TRBD2
TGTGCCAGCAGTGAAGTTAGGGCGGGAGTCCGCACAGATACGCAGTATTTT
CASSEVRAGVRTDTQYF
>TRBV13|NA|TRBJ2-5|NA
TGTGCCAGCAGCTTACGGCTAGGGGTCCCAGAGACCCAGTACTTC
CASSLRLGVPETQYF
>TRBV4-1|NA|TRBJ2-7|TRBD2
TGCGCCAGCAGCCAAGATCCTAGCGGAATCTACGAGCAGTACTTC
CASSQDPSGIYEQYF
>TRBV9|NA|TRBJ2-2|TRBD2
TGTGCCAGCAGCGTTTCGAGCGGGAGCGACACCGGGGAGCTGTTTTTT
CASSVSSGSDTGELFF
>TRBV7-9|once|TRBJ2-5|NA
TGTGCCAGCAGCTTACGAGATTGGGGGGAGAGACAAGAGACCCAGTACTTC
CASSLRDWGERQETQYF
>TRBV30|NA|TRBJ2-7|NA
TGTGCCTGGAGTGTACAGAGATACGAGCAGTACTTC
CAWSVQRYEQYF
>TRBV5-1|once|TRBJ2-2|NA
TGCGCCAGCAGCTTGCGTCAGGGGACCGGGGAGCTGTTTTTT
CASSLRQGTGELFF
>TRBV19|NA|TRBJ2-3|NA
TGTGCCAGTAGGAATCCAGGGGGGCCTAGCACAGATACGCAGTATTTT
CASRNPGGPSTDTQYF
>TRBV5-4|few|TRBJ1-1|NA
TGTGCCAGCAGCTTGCAGAACACTGAAGCTTTCTTT
CASSLQNTEAFF
>TRBV6-1|few|TRBJ2-7|NA
TGTGCCAGCAGTGAAGCGGTGGGGGAGGTCCACGAGCAGTACTTC
CASSEAVGEVHEQYF
>TRBV15|NA|TRBJ1-6|NA
TGTGCCACCTCGGGGGGTATGGATTCACCCCTCCACTTT
CATSGGMDSPLHF
>TRBV19|once|TRBJ2-2|TRBD2
TGTGCCTCCGGACTAGCGGGGTACACCGGGGAGCTGTTTTTT
CASGLAGYTGELFF
>TRBV12-3/TRBV12-4|NA|TRBJ2-7|NA
TGTGCCAGCAGCCAAACAGGGATCGAGCAGTACTTC
CASSQTGIEQYF
>TRBV7-2|NA|TRBJ2-5|TRBD2
TGTGCCAGCAGCTCACGGGTAGCGGGAGGTGAGACCCAGTACTTC
CASSSRVAGGETQYF
>TRBV6-1|NA|TRBJ1-4|TRBD1
TGTGCCAGCAGTGAAAATCCTATGGGGACAGTAACAACTAATGAAAAACTGTTTTTT
CASSENPMGTVTTNEKLFF